What follows are 26 T cell receptor beta chains derived from one specimen sequenced in a study of early T cells in non-severe SARS-CoV-2 infection. MiXCR was run by TCRdb on the 5' RACE reads, yielding one entry per CDR3 protein. The sample lists tens of thousands of distinct CDR3 sequences, around 4.8% occurring once. The sample was whole blood. These receptors originate from an adult who was a healthcare worker with PCR-confirmed SARS-CoV-2 infection or an uninfected control (not recorded which).

In its sample, this clonotype was seen many times. V usage is TRBV7-9 and J usage is TRBJ1-2; D unresolved. Germline CDR1 SEHNR, CDR2 FQNEAQ (reference sequence). Trimming left V 1 base short and J 8 bases short, with 14 bases between. The CDR3 runs to 14 residues. In nucleotides, the CDR3 is TGTGCCAGCAGCTTAGGTTTGAATAGGCAGGGCTACACCTTC. Amino acids: CASSLGLNRQGYTF.

This clonotype was counted many times. The V call is TRBV30, the J call TRBJ1-2; 9 nucleotides match TRBD1. Unmatched junction bases numbered 10, after V lost 2 bases and J lost 3 bases. From germline, CDR1 is GTSNPN and CDR2 SVGIG (reference sequence). This CDR3 comprises 16 residues. CDR3 sequence reads: CAWSSYGTGRDYGYTF. CDR3 nucleotides: TGTGCCTGGAGTTCCTACGGGACAGGGAGGGACTATGGCTACACCTTC.

This clonotype was detected many times. J is TRBJ2-1 and V is TRBV20-1; 11 nucleotides line up with TRBD2. Germline V lookup: CDR1 DFQATT, CDR2 SNEGSKA (reference sequence). The CDR3 is 16 amino acids. Unmatched junction bases numbered 5, after V lost 0 bases and J lost 4 bases. In DNA form, the CDR3 reads TGCAGTGCTAGAGATTCTAGCGGGGGGTCTTACAATGAGCAGTTCTTC. Protein sequence: CSARDSSGGSYNEQFF.

The V gene is TRBV3-1, the J gene TRBJ2-1; D remains unclear. V gave up 4 bases and J gave up 4 bases, with 5 bases separating them. There are 12 residues in the CDR3. Germline assignment: CDR1 LGHDT and CDR2 YNNKEL (reference sequence). The CDR3 loop is CASSPRYNEQFF. The CDR3 DNA is TGTGCCAGCAGCCCACGGTACAATGAGCAGTTCTTC.

This chain links TRBV28 with TRBJ2-3; the match to TRBD2 covers 9 bases. Germline V CDR1 and CDR2: MDHEN, SYDVKM. The V gene end was trimmed by 3 bases and the J gene end by 1 base; junction bases not matched to a gene: 5. This CDR3 is built from 16 residues. This CDR3 is CASSLRSGGRTDTQYF. The DNA of the CDR3 is TGTGCCAGCAGTTTGCGAAGCGGGGGGCGCACAGATACGCAGTATTTT.

This clonotype was observed a few times. The rearrangement joins TRBV18 to TRBJ2-3, with no clear D. The CDR3 contains 15 residues. V gave up 3 bases and J gave up 4 bases, with 14 bases separating them. Germline CDR1 and CDR2: KGHSH and LQKENI. CDR3 sequence reads: CASSPLGTASDTQYF. CDR3 coding DNA: TGTGCCAGCTCACCTTTAGGCACAGCTTCAGATACGCAGTATTTT.

In its sample, this clonotype was seen many times. The rearrangement uses TRBV7-8 and TRBJ1-1, with TRBD1 identical over 7 bases. The germline gives CDR1 SGHVS, CDR2 FQNEAQ. Trimming at V came to 6 bases and at J to 4 bases, leaving 5 bases not matched to a gene. There are 13 residues in the CDR3. CDR3 region: CASRPTGVTEAFF. CDR3 bases: TGTGCCAGCAGGCCAACAGGGGTCACTGAAGCTTTCTTT.

In its sample, this clonotype was seen a few times. The V and J genes are TRBV4-2 and TRBJ2-2; 9 bases are shared with TRBD1. The CDR3 length is 15 residues. Trimming cost V 3 bases and J 5 bases; bases outside gene matches: 4. Germline assignment: CDR1 LGHNA and CDR2 YNFKEQ. CDR3 sequence: CASSQGQGGTGELFF. CDR3 sequence (DNA): TGTGCCAGCAGCCAGGGACAGGGAGGGACCGGGGAGCTGTTTTTT.

This clonotype has at least ten counts. This rearrangement joins TRBV12-3 or TRBV12-4 to TRBJ2-1; 8 bases align to TRBD2. V gave up 3 bases and J gave up 6 bases; unmatched junction bases: 7. This CDR3 is built from 15 residues. DNA of the CDR3: TGTGCCAGCAGTTTTCGCGGGAGGAAGGCCAATGAGCAGTTCTTC. It encodes CASSFRGRKANEQFF.

This clonotype came up many times. The V and J genes are TRBV7-2 and TRBJ2-1, with 15 bases lining up with TRBD2. CDR1 is SGHTA, CDR2 FQGNSA, per germline. The CDR3 sequence is 19 residues long. V gave up 3 bases and J gave up 0 bases; unmatched junction bases: 6. The DNA of the CDR3 is TGTGCCAGCAGCTTCTTTGGACTAGCGGGGGGGAGCTCCTACAATGAGCAGTTCTTC. It is translated as CASSFFGLAGGSSYNEQFF.

The chain has TRBV24-1 and TRBJ1-1, with TRBD1 matching 8 bases. The CDR3 is made up of 14 amino acids. V was clipped by 7 bases and J by 3 bases; unmatched bases: 6. The germline gives CDR1 KGHDR, CDR2 SFDVKD. In nucleotides, the CDR3 is TGTGCCACCAGGGACAGGGTTAGGTACACTGAAGCTTTCTTT. Residues: CATRDRVRYTEAFF.

This clonotype was counted at least ten times. The chain links TRBV29-1 to TRBJ2-6; D is uncertain. Germline V gene sequence: CDR1 SQVTM, CDR2 ANQGSEA. Trimming left V 6 bases short and J 0 bases short, with 6 bases between. The CDR3 covers 13 residues. CDR3 nucleotides: TGCAGCGTGAGGAGCTCTGGGGCCAACGTCCTGACTTTC. Translated: CSVRSSGANVLTF.

This clonotype was recorded at least ten times. This chain links TRBV6-5 with TRBJ1-1; D is uncertain. The germline CDR1 and CDR2 sequences are MNHEY and SVGAGI. V shed 0 bases and J shed 5 bases, with 7 bases lying between them. This CDR3 is built from 13 residues. As DNA, the CDR3 is TGTGCCAGCAGTTACTCGAGGTGGACTGAAGCTTTCTTT. Its protein is CASSYSRWTEAFF.

The chain uses TRBV5-1 and TRBJ2-2, with D uncertain. The germline CDR1 and CDR2 sequences are SGHRS and YFSETQ. The length of the CDR3 is 13 residues. Trimming pared 4 bases from V and 6 bases from J, leaving 10 bases between. The CDR3 here is CASSHPKPGELFF. In DNA form, the CDR3 reads TGCGCCAGCAGCCACCCAAAGCCCGGGGAGCTGTTTTTT. The full variable domain, its missing parts supplied by reference TRBV5-1 and TRBJ2-2, is KAGVTQTPRYLIKTRGQQVTLSCSPISGHRSVSWYQQTPGQGLQFLFEYFSETQRNKGNFPGRFSGRQFSNSRSEMNVSTLELGDSALYLCASSHPKPGELFFGEGSRLTVL.

Many counts were recorded for this clonotype. The chain recombines TRBV29-1 with TRBJ2-3; maybe TRBD2 (5 bases). The CDR3 is 19 residues long. Germline CDR1 is SQVTM and CDR2 is ANQGSEA. The V end lost 4 bases, the J end lost 2 bases, and 28 bases lay between the germline ends. CDR3 loop: CSVGGPVRWRGINTDTQYF. The CDR3 DNA is TGCAGCGTTGGCGGGCCAGTTAGGTGGAGAGGGATAAACACAGATACGCAGTATTTT.

The V call is TRBV28, the J call TRBJ1-1, with D possibly being TRBD1 (6 bases). Per the germline V gene, CDR1 is MDHEN and CDR2 is SYDVKM. V lost 10 bases and J 0 bases, leaving 12 bases between the germline ends. The CDR3 covers 13 residues. The CDR3: CATETGMNTEAFF. The CDR3, as DNA: TGTGCCACCGAGACAGGAATGAACACTGAAGCTTTCTTT.

This clonotype was found many times. The CDR3 coding sequence is TGTGCCAGCAAAACTAGCGGGCTCTCCAATGAGCAGTTCTTC. Protein: CASKTSGLSNEQFF. The rearrangement links TRBV19 to TRBJ2-1, with 9 bases aligning to TRBD2. This CDR3 has 14 amino acids. V dropped 9 bases and J dropped 6; count of bases not matched to a gene: 9. Germline CDR1 LNHDA, CDR2 SQIVND (reference sequence).

This clonotype has a count of ten or more. The V call is TRBV4-1, the J call TRBJ2-3, with D possibly matching TRBD2 (5 bases). V lost 0 bases and J 6 bases, leaving 10 bases between the germline ends. CDR1 and CDR2 (germline): MGHRA, YSYEKL. This CDR3 has 14 amino acids. CDR3 DNA: TGCGCCAGCAGCCAAGATCAGGAGGTTGATACGCAGTATTTT. Translated: CASSQDQEVDTQYF.

This clonotype has ten or more counts. CDR3 DNA sequence: TGTGCCAGCAGCTCCATTGCTCATGAGCAGTTCTTC. Translation gives CASSSIAHEQFF. The chain links TRBV7-3 to TRBJ2-1, with D uncertain. The CDR3 contains 12 residues. Trimming shortened V by 4 bases and J by 8 bases, and 9 bases separated the two germline ends. Germline loops: CDR1 SGHTA, CDR2 FQGTGA.

In this sample, this clonotype turned up many times. The chain links TRBV7-9 to TRBJ2-7, with 12 nucleotides matching TRBD2. Germline V gives CDR1 SEHNR, CDR2 FQNEAQ (reference sequence). The CDR3 spans 14 residues. Trimming cost V 4 bases and J 9 bases; bases outside gene matches: 7. CDR3 nucleotides: TGTGCCAGCAGCTGGACTAGCGGGGCGCCCGGGCAGTACTTC. It codes for CASSWTSGAPGQYF.

This clonotype was recorded many times. The rearrangement links TRBV5-1 to TRBJ2-1, with TRBD2 identical over 9 bases. V lost 1 base, J lost 5 bases, and 10 bases stayed unmatched. Germline assignment: CDR1 SGHRS and CDR2 YFSETQ. The CDR3 runs to 17 residues. In DNA form, the CDR3 reads TGCGCCAGCAGCTTGAATCGCGAGACTAGCGGAAACAATGAGCAGTTCTTC. This sequence encodes CASSLNRETSGNNEQFF.

This clonotype is termed medium-sized. This chain links TRBV12-3 or TRBV12-4 with TRBJ2-1; the D call may be TRBD1 or TRBD2 (5 bases each). Trimming removed 7 bases from V and 6 bases from J, with 13 bases in between. CDR3 length: 13 residues. In DNA form, the CDR3 reads TGTGCCAGCACCTCGGGGCAGAGCAATGAGCAGTTCTTC. It specifies CASTSGQSNEQFF.

This clonotype was picked up many times. This rearrangement joins TRBV30 to TRBJ2-7, with 7 bases that match TRBD1. Germline values: CDR1 GTSNPN, CDR2 SVGIG (reference sequence). The CDR3 loop spans 14 amino acids. Losses at the gene ends were 5 bases for V and 3 bases for J; bases not matched to a gene: 10. CDR3 loop: CAWATGERRYEQYF. The CDR3 DNA reads as TGTGCCTGGGCTACAGGGGAGAGACGCTACGAGCAGTACTTC.

The gene calls are TRBV2 and TRBJ1-3; D might be TRBD1 (6 bases). This CDR3 is 16 amino acids long. Germline V CDR1 and CDR2: SNHLY, FYNNEI. The V end lost 5 bases, the J end lost 1 base, and 15 bases lay between the germline ends. For the CDR3, the DNA is TGTGCCAGCAGTACAGGGCCGATCGAGTCTGGAAACACCATATATTTT. Encoded protein: CASSTGPIESGNTIYF.

This clonotype was counted at least ten times. The V gene is TRBV12-3 or TRBV12-4, the J gene TRBJ1-5; 8 nucleotides agree with TRBD1. Trimming took 5 bases from V and 4 from J; bases not matched to a gene: 7. This CDR3 comprises 15 residues. DNA for the CDR3: TGTGCCAGCAGTCTCTCGACAGGGGTAAATCAGCCCCAGCATTTT. This gives the protein CASSLSTGVNQPQHF.

This clonotype showed up many times. V is TRBV5-5 and J is TRBJ2-6, with D maybe TRBD1 (5 bases). Per the germline V gene, CDR1 is SGHKS and CDR2 is YYEKEE (reference sequence). CDR3 length equals 15 residues. V dropped 2 bases and J dropped 1 base, with 7 bases sitting between them. The CDR3 DNA reads TGTGCCAGCAGCTTTACAGGTTCTGGGGCCAACGTCCTGACTTTC. Translation: CASSFTGSGANVLTF.